What follows are 26 T cell receptor beta chains derived from one specimen sequenced in a study of T cell responses to AZD1222 COVID-19 vaccine. Some clones are missing from TCRdb's copy, which holds only in-frame ones; the method was immunoSEQ multiplex PCR. The repertoire includes 120,000 or so clones, about 89% of them detected once, and over 8.5% sits in the top ten. The sample in question was peripheral blood, obtained on day 0 of MenACWY control vaccination. Receptor source: an adult in good health.

The chain couples TRBV7-9 to TRBJ2-7; D call uncertain. CDR1 is SEHNR, CDR2 FQNEAQ, per germline (reference sequence). This CDR3 has 13 residues. Trimming took off 1 base at V and 2 bases at J, with 6 bases between the two ends. CDR3 in amino acids: CASSLENAYEQYF. In nucleotides, the CDR3 is TGTGCCAGCAGCTTAGAAAACGCCTACGAGCAGTACTTC.

The chain employs TRBV2 and TRBJ1-2; 7 bases agree with TRBD1. This CDR3 region has 14 residues. Germline V CDR1 and CDR2: SNHLY, FYNNEI. V gave up 6 bases and J gave up 3 bases; unmatched junction bases: 7. The CDR3 nucleotides are TGTGCCAGCAGACTCGGACAGGTAGACTATGGCTACACCTTC. Protein sequence: CASRLGQVDYGYTF.

The V and J genes are TRBV12-3 or TRBV12-4 and TRBJ2-1, with 10 bases lining up with TRBD1. This CDR3 is 13 amino acids long. The trim removed 5 bases at V and 9 bases at J, leaving 4 bases unmatched. This CDR3 is CASSRRDRGEQFF. The CDR3, as DNA: TGTGCCAGCAGTCGCCGGGACAGGGGTGAGCAGTTCTTC.

The chain carries TRBV5-4 and TRBJ2-7, with D uncertain. CDR1 is SGHNT and CDR2 is YYREEE in the germline V gene (reference sequence). This CDR3 spans 13 amino acids. The V and J ends lost 2 bases and 8 bases respectively, with 14 bases between them. The CDR3 DNA sequence: TGTGCCAGCAGCTTCTCGCGGAGTCCGAAGCAGTACTTC. Translating gives CASSFSRSPKQYF.

This rearrangement joins TRBV6-5 to TRBJ2-2, with TRBD2 as a possible D gene (7 bases). With 2 bases removed from V and 6 bases from J, the gap between germline ends came to 10 bases. This CDR3 is 14 amino acids long. Germline V gene data show CDR1 as MNHEY and CDR2 as SVGAGI. CDR3 sequence: CASSYGGAAGELFF. CDR3 DNA: TGTGCCAGCAGTTACGGGGGGGCTGCCGGGGAGCTGTTTTTT.

This sequence joins TRBV7-9 and TRBJ1-3; the D is unclear. The CDR3 has 15 residues. Germline V gene data show CDR1 as SEHNR and CDR2 as FQNEAQ (reference sequence). The ends were cut back, 7 bases at V and 2 bases at J, with 15 bases in the middle. The CDR3 loop reads CASNPKTSPGNTIYF. CDR3 nucleotide sequence: TGTGCCAGCAACCCTAAAACTAGTCCTGGAAACACCATATATTTT.

The rearrangement joins TRBV9 to TRBJ2-1; tentatively, D is TRBD1 (6 bases). The CDR3 is 15 residues long. Germline V gene lookup returns CDR1 SGDLS and CDR2 YYNGEE. V lost 3 bases, J lost 8 bases, and 18 bases lay in between. CDR3 DNA sequence: TGTGCCAGCAGCGGTAGTCAGGCCCCAGGGGATGAGCAGTTCTTC. It specifies CASSGSQAPGDEQFF.

A remark on this clone: One end of the junction does not line up with germline, which may come from a read error. This rearrangement joins TRBV7-9 to TRBJ1-5; the D is unclear. The CDR3 is 13 amino acids. Germline V gene data show CDR1 as SEHNR and CDR2 as FQNEAQ (reference sequence). The CDR3 DNA is TGTGCCAGCAGCTGGTCTAGCGATCAGCCCCAGCATTTT. Encoded protein: CASSWSSDQPQHF.

V gene TRBV6-4 combines with J gene TRBJ1-1; 7 positions agree with TRBD1. This CDR3 spans 13 amino acids. The V gene's germline CDR1 is MRHNA and CDR2 SNTAGT. V lost 6 bases to trimming and J lost 3 bases; unmatched junction nucleotides: 4. In DNA, the CDR3 is TGTGCCAGCAGACTCAGGGGGGACACTGAAGCTTTCTTT. Protein sequence: CASRLRGDTEAFF.

This chain joins TRBV2 and TRBJ1-5; D may be TRBD1 (6 bases). CDR3 length: 15 residues. With 6 bases removed from V and 0 bases from J, the gap between germline ends came to 12 bases. The V gene's germline CDR1 is SNHLY and CDR2 FYNNEI. The CDR3 nucleotides read TGTGCCAGCAGAGCGGGGACAAATAGCAATCAGCCCCAGCATTTT. This sequence encodes CASRAGTNSNQPQHF.

This chain uses TRBV7-2 with TRBJ1-2, with D possibly matching TRBD1 (6 bases). V was trimmed by 6 bases and J by 8 bases, leaving 16 bases between them. Germline CDR1 is SGHTA and CDR2 is FQGNSA. This CDR3 has 13 residues. CDR3 in DNA: TGTGCCAGCAGTCTTAGGCAGGGGAGAGGCTACACCTTC. This translates into CASSLRQGRGYTF.

This clone occurred once. The genes are TRBV5-1 and TRBJ2-2, with D possibly being TRBD2 (5 bases). The CDR3 is 14 amino acids. With 0 bases removed from V and 5 bases from J, the gap between germline ends came to 8 bases. CDR1 is SGHRS and CDR2 is YFSETQ in the germline V gene. CDR3 nucleotides: TGCGCCAGCAGCTTGGGGTTAGCGACCGGGGAGCTGTTTTTT. Its protein product is CASSLGLATGELFF.

This clone was detected only once. The chain joins TRBV5-1 to TRBJ2-6; D perhaps matches TRBD1 (6 bases). This CDR3 is 17 amino acids long. Trimming removed 1 base at V and 0 bases at J, with 11 bases between. Germline V CDR1 and CDR2: SGHRS, YFSETQ. The CDR3 protein is CASSLSTGRSGANVLTF. In DNA form, the CDR3 reads TGCGCCAGCAGCTTGAGTACAGGGCGCTCTGGGGCCAACGTCCTGACTTTC.

The gene calls are TRBV27 and TRBJ1-6, with TRBD1 matching 7 bases. The CDR3 length is 17 residues. After removal of 5 bases from V and 6 bases from J, the junction contained 13 bases not matched to a gene. Germline-derived CDR1 and CDR2 are MNHEY and SMNVEV (reference sequence). Here the CDR3 reads CASSPGGGGVGNSPLHF. CDR3 bases: TGTGCCAGCAGTCCAGGGGGGGGCGGCGTAGGTAATTCACCCCTCCACTTT.

The chain links TRBV6-5 to TRBJ2-2, with a weak D call TRBD2 (6 bases). This CDR3 contains 13 residues. V lost 11 bases, J lost 3 bases, and 13 bases lay in between. Germline-derived CDR1 and CDR2 are MNHEY and SVGAGI. In DNA form, the CDR3 reads TGTGCCTCCAGGCGGGGTTACACCGGGGAGCTGTTTTTT. This codes for CASRRGYTGELFF.

The CDR3 sequence: CAITDTSLAGAYNEQFF. The CDR3 DNA follows: TGTGCCATCACCGATACCTCACTAGCGGGAGCTTACAATGAGCAGTTCTTC. The chain carries TRBV10-3 and TRBJ2-1; TRBD2 agrees at 11 bases. CDR3 size: 17 residues. The junction had 12 bases not matched to a gene; V was cut back by 7 bases and J by 4 bases. The germline CDR1 and CDR2 sequences are ENHRY and SYGVKD.

The CDR3 DNA is TGTGCCAGCAGCCAACACGCTTTGGGCAGCACTAACTATGGCTACACCTTC. Residues: CASSQHALGSTNYGYTF. V usage is TRBV4-2 and J usage is TRBJ1-2, with unresolved D. Per germline, CDR1 LGHNA and CDR2 YNFKEQ. The CDR3 loop spans 17 amino acids. Trimming took 2 bases from V and 0 from J, leaving 16 bases between them.

The chain combines TRBV18 with TRBJ1-2; the match to TRBD1 covers 8 bases. The CDR3 extends over 15 amino acids. The germline CDR1 and CDR2 sequences are KGHSH and LQKENI. The J segment lost 8 bases and the V segment lost 2 bases, leaving 10 bases of the junction unmatched. The CDR3 DNA reads TGTGCCAGCTCACCATCGGTGACAGGGGATCGGGGCTACACCTTC. Protein product: CASSPSVTGDRGYTF. Drawing the rest from reference TRBV18 and TRBJ1-2, the complete variable domain is NAGVMQNPRHLVRRRGQEARLRCSPMKGHSHVYWYRQLPEEGLKFMVYLQKENIIDESGMPKERFSAEFPKEGPSILRIQQVVRGDSAAYFCASSPSVTGDRGYTFGSGTRLTVV.

The J gene is TRBJ1-3, the V gene TRBV7-9; no firm D call. The CDR3 is made up of 16 amino acids. V lost 0 bases, J lost 4 bases, and 13 bases lay in between. CDR1 is SEHNR, CDR2 FQNEAQ, per germline (reference sequence). The CDR3 here is CASSLAFRGGGNTIYF. The CDR3 nucleotides read TGTGCCAGCAGCTTAGCGTTTCGGGGTGGCGGAAACACCATATATTTT.

This chain connects TRBV9 to TRBJ1-4; D may be TRBD1 (5 bases). The CDR3 has 20 amino acids. The V end lost 0 bases, the J end lost 0 bases, and 21 bases lay between the germline ends. CDR1 is SGDLS, CDR2 YYNGEE, per germline. CDR3 sequence (DNA): TGTGCCAGCAGCGTAGCTCAAAGAGGGGAGTTTGCGGCAACTAATGAAAAACTGTTTTTT. This translates into CASSVAQRGEFAATNEKLFF.

The table lists this clone with a count of one. CDR3 sequence (DNA): TGTGCCAGCAGTGAAGTGGAGGGGCGAGCGAACACCGGGGAGCTGTTTTTT. Protein: CASSEVEGRANTGELFF. The chain combines TRBV6-1 with TRBJ2-2; D may be TRBD2 (6 bases). The CDR3 runs 17 residues. Germline V lookup: CDR1 MNHNS, CDR2 SASEGT. Between the trimmed V and J ends, which lost 1 base and 0 bases, there was a span of 12 bases.

This clone was counted a few times. V gene TRBV7-9 combines with J gene TRBJ2-5; no clear D gene. The V end lost 1 base, the J end lost 5 bases, and 11 bases lay between the germline ends. Germline V gene lookup returns CDR1 SEHNR and CDR2 FQNEAQ (reference sequence). This CDR3 is 14 amino acids long. CDR3 nucleotide sequence: TGTGCCAGCAGCTTAGGTCGTCTAGGGGAGACCCAGTACTTC. Amino acid sequence: CASSLGRLGETQYF. The whole variable domain, remainder taken from reference TRBV7-9 and TRBJ2-5, is DTGVSQNPRHKITKRGQNVTFRCDPISEHNRLYWYRQTLGQGPEFLTYFQNEAQLEKSRLLSDRFSAERPKGSFSTLEIQRTEQGDSAMYLCASSLGRLGETQYFGPGTRLLVL.

The CDR3 nucleotides are TGTGCCACCAGAGAGGGGACGGGGGACACCGGGGAGCTGTTTTTT. Translated: CATREGTGDTGELFF. The chain links TRBV24-1 to TRBJ2-2, with D possibly matching TRBD2 (6 bases). The CDR3 loop spans 15 amino acids. V lost 7 bases to trimming and J lost 3 bases, with 14 bases between them. Germline V lookup: CDR1 KGHDR, CDR2 SFDVKD.

This clone was counted a single time. The V call is TRBV5-4, the J call TRBJ2-5; TRBD1 matches 9 bases. CDR3 size: 14 residues. From germline, CDR1 is SGHNT and CDR2 YYREEE (reference sequence). Trimming at V came to 3 bases and at J to 5 bases, leaving 5 bases not matched to a gene. Here the CDR3 DNA reads TGTGCCAGCAGCTCACAGGGGGCTGCGGAGACCCAGTACTTC. This sequence encodes CASSSQGAAETQYF. Complete variable domain (other parts from reference TRBV5-4 and TRBJ2-5): ETGVTQSPTHLIKTRGQQVTLRCSSQSGHNTVSWYQQALGQGPQFIFQYYREEENGRGNFPPRFSGLQFPNYSSELNVNALELDDSALYLCASSSQGAAETQYFGPGTRLLVL.

The chain is built from TRBV30 and TRBJ2-3, with D possibly TRBD2 on 6 matching bases. CDR3 length: 12 residues. Germline CDR1 is GTSNPN and CDR2 is SVGIG (reference sequence). The V gene lost 1 base and the J gene lost 6 bases, with 8 bases spanning the gap. In DNA form, the CDR3 reads TGTGCCTGGAGTGGACGGGGGGATACGCAGTATTTT. Translating gives CAWSGRGDTQYF.

This clone appeared once. The chain recombines TRBV7-3 with TRBJ2-1, with a possible D match to TRBD1 (5 bases). The V gene's germline CDR1 is SGHTA and CDR2 FQGTGA. The CDR3 has 12 residues. V was pared by 2 bases and J by 11 bases, with 10 bases between. DNA of the CDR3: TGTGCCAGCAGCTTAGATAGGGGTCAGCAGTTCTTC. Translating gives CASSLDRGQQFF.